The 7 T cell receptor beta chains reported below all come from one sample, sequenced in a study of cytomegalovirus exposure and HLA in healthy donors. Assay: immunoSEQ multiplex PCR; the TCRdb copy retains only in-frame clones and omits some. The sample includes about 150,000 clones, around 90% of them seen just once. Sequencing was carried out using PBMCs. Receptors were obtained from a woman between 18 and 29 years old in good health and CMV-seropositive.

The chain has TRBV7-9 and TRBJ2-1; the match to TRBD2 covers 8 bases. Germline V gene lookup returns CDR1 SEHNR and CDR2 FQNEAQ (reference sequence). After removal of 5 bases from V and 2 bases from J, the junction contained 11 bases not matched to a gene. This CDR3 spans 17 amino acids. The CDR3 loop is CASSPPLAGPPYNEQFF. The CDR3 nucleotides are TGTGCCAGCAGCCCCCCGCTAGCGGGTCCCCCCTACAATGAGCAGTTCTTC.

The chain uses TRBV10-1 and TRBJ2-1, with 7 bases aligning to TRBD2. Trimming at V came to 2 bases and at J to 8 bases, leaving 9 bases not matched to a gene. Germline V CDR1 and CDR2: WNHNN, SYGVQD (reference sequence). The CDR3 length is 15 residues. CDR3 nucleotide sequence: TGCGCCAGCAGTGAGGGGAGGGCCGGTGTCGATGAGCAGTTCTTC. As protein: CASSEGRAGVDEQFF.

The J gene is TRBJ2-5, the V gene TRBV11-2, with D maybe TRBD2 (6 bases). The CDR3 sequence is 15 residues long. Germline-derived CDR1 and CDR2 are SGHAT and FQNNGV. Between the trimmed V and J ends, which lost 1 base and 2 bases, there was a span of 11 bases. The CDR3 spells CASSLAGLPQETQYF. CDR3 in DNA: TGTGCCAGCAGCTTAGCGGGACTCCCTCAAGAGACCCAGTACTTC.

This chain uses TRBV7-2 with TRBJ1-2; TRBD1 is a possible D gene (5 bases). The CDR3 sequence is 15 residues long. Germline V gives CDR1 SGHTA, CDR2 FQGNSA. Trimming shortened V by 5 bases and J by 4 bases, and 17 bases separated the two germline ends. The CDR3: CASSNSGGTLYGYTF. In DNA form, the CDR3 reads TGTGCCAGCAGCAATAGTGGGGGGACCCTCTATGGCTACACCTTC. The full variable domain, in which reference TRBV7-2 and TRBJ1-2 provide the parts outside the CDR3, is GAGVSQSPSNKVTEKGKDVELRCDPISGHTALYWYRQSLGQGLEFLIYFQGNSAPDKSGLPSDRFSAERTGGSVSTLTIQRTQQEDSAVYLCASSNSGGTLYGYTFGSGTRLTVV.

The CDR3 sequence: CASRSEVRQGYEQYF. DNA of the CDR3: TGTGCCAGCAGATCAGAAGTTAGGCAGGGCTACGAGCAGTACTTC. The rearrangement links TRBV6-5 to TRBJ2-7, with D possibly matching TRBD1 (5 bases). The length of the CDR3 is 15 residues. Trimming took off 6 bases at V and 3 bases at J, with 18 bases between the two ends. Germline CDR1 and CDR2: MNHEY and SVGAGI.

The chain has TRBV5-1 and TRBJ2-3; 7 positions match TRBD2. CDR3 length: 15 amino acids. CDR1 and CDR2 (germline): SGHRS, YFSETQ. J gave up 2 bases and V 5 bases, and 8 bases lay outside the gene matches. CDR3 bases: TGCGCCAGCAGTTATACTAGCGACAACACAGATACGCAGTATTTT. It yields the protein CASSYTSDNTDTQYF.

This clone has a count of ten or more. The rearrangement links TRBV5-8 to TRBJ1-2; tentative D call: TRBD1 (6 bases). V gave up 1 base and J gave up 1 base, with 11 bases separating them. This CDR3 has 15 amino acids. In germline, CDR1 is SGHTS, CDR2 YDEGEE. The CDR3 region has the DNA TGTGCCAGCAGCTTGTCTTCAGGGGTTAACTATGGCTACACCTTC. It specifies CASSLSSGVNYGYTF.